This T cell receptor (beta chain) was captured in a study of T-cell reconstitution after alpha-beta-depleted transplantation in children. The study, taken as a whole, reports: A year post-transplant, T-cell counts and diversity derived mostly from newly produced T cells. The study reportedly traced alpha-beta T cells about two months after transplant to several hundred expanded graft clones. Day-60 TCRbeta diversity that was high in some patients was derived from surviving recipient T cells and thymic progenitors.

A few counts support this clonotype. Its specificity is unknown. Trimming at V came to 7 bases and at J to 5 bases, leaving 4 bases not matched to a gene. The CDR3 is made up of 13 amino acids. Using unique molecular identifiers, the investigators prepared the TCRbeta library. TCRdb reprocessed the PCR reads via MiXCR and lists one record per CDR3 protein. This sample yields about a million distinct CDR3 sequences, of which about 29% are seen a single time; approximately 30% belongs to the top ten. This clonotype originated in a boy younger than two who had a stem cell transplant for SCID, so the T cells may come from the graft donor. The chain has TRBV12-3 or TRBV12-4 and TRBJ2-2, with TRBD2 matching 7 bases. Here the sequenced sample was PBMCs, mostly from graft donor cells, taken 360 days after TCRalphabeta/CD19-depleted stem cell transplant. DNA of the CDR3: TGTGCCAGCACCCGACTAGCTACCGGGGAGCTGTTTTTT. The encoded protein is CASTRLATGELFF.